Listed below are T cell receptor beta chains from one sample, sequenced in a study of spatial heterogeneity in lung cancer. TCRdb re-derived calls from the 5' RACE reads in MiXCR, one entry per CDR3 protein. The top ten hold over 12% of the sample, which has around 63,000 distinct CDR3 sequences, roughly 6.4% seen once. This specimen was PBMCs, taken at surgery. Receptors were obtained from a female donor with early-stage non-small cell lung cancer. The CDR3 runs from the conserved cysteine through the conserved F or W. D genes are given only for firm matches. The size field is filled for only some rows; it gives once, few, many or a size class.

TRBD1,TRBV27,many,TRBJ1-4,TGTGCCAGCAGATCGGACAGGGCGGAACTGTTTTTT,CASRSDRAELFF
NA,TRBV5-4,few,TRBJ2-2,TGTGCCAGCAGCTTTTCAGGTTCGGTAGCCGGGGAGCTGTTTTTT,CASSFSGSVAGELFF
NA,TRBV7-9,many,TRBJ1-4,TGTGCCAGCAGCAGGGACCTCCAGAGCGAAAAACTGTTTTTT,CASSRDLQSEKLFF
NA,TRBV11-3,many,TRBJ1-1,TGTGCCAGCAGCCAGGACCGGAACACTGAAGCTTTCTTT,CASSQDRNTEAFF
NA,TRBV5-1,many,TRBJ1-5,TGCGCCAGCAGCCAGGGGACGGATAATCAGCCCCAGCATTTT,CASSQGTDNQPQHF
NA,TRBV6-5,many,TRBJ1-1,TGTGCCAGCAGTTACACAGGGACCGCCAAGTCTGAAGCTTTCTTT,CASSYTGTAKSEAFF
NA,TRBV5-4,NA,TRBJ2-1,TGTGCCAGCAGCTTTCAGGCTCTCTCTCACAATGAGCAGTTCTTC,CASSFQALSHNEQFF
TRBD1,TRBV9,NA,TRBJ2-1,TGTGCCAGCAAAGGGGGCGCGGGCGACAATGAGCAGTTCTTC,CASKGGAGDNEQFF
TRBD1,TRBV29-1,many,TRBJ2-2,TGCAGCGTTGCGCAGGGGGCGAACACCGGGGAGCTGTTTTTT,CSVAQGANTGELFF
NA,TRBV7-9,many,TRBJ1-1,TGTGCCAGCAGCTCCCAGTCGAACACTGAAGCTTTCTTT,CASSSQSNTEAFF
NA,TRBV18,NA,TRBJ2-7,TGTGCCAGCTCACCACCGGGGTCGTCCTACGAGCAGTACTTC,CASSPPGSSYEQYF
TRBD2,TRBV9,few,TRBJ2-7,TGTGCCAGCAGCGTAGGGGGACTAGCTAGCGACGAGCAGTACTTC,CASSVGGLASDEQYF
TRBD1,TRBV18,NA,TRBJ1-1,TGTGCCAGCTCACCTACCAAAACCGGGACAGGATCCCCTGAAGCTTTCTTT,CASSPTKTGTGSPEAFF
NA,TRBV5-1,many,TRBJ2-2,TGCGCCAGCAGCCCCTTCGCGGACAGAAACACCGGGGAGCTGTTTTTT,CASSPFADRNTGELFF
TRBD2,TRBV6-6,NA,TRBJ2-5,TGTGCCAGCAGCAAAGGACTAGCGGGAGGGGAGGAGACCCAGTACTTC,CASSKGLAGGEETQYF
TRBD1,TRBV29-1,NA,TRBJ2-7,TGCAGCGCTACCGGGACAGGGGGCTCTGGCGAGCAGTACTTC,CSATGTGGSGEQYF
TRBD2,TRBV28,NA,TRBJ2-4,TGTGCCAGCAGTTTAAAAGCGGGGGGAAACATTCAGTACTTC,CASSLKAGGNIQYF
TRBD1,TRBV30,few,TRBJ2-5,TGTGCCTGGAGTGTACCGACAGGGGATGTAGAGACCCAGTACTTC,CAWSVPTGDVETQYF
NA,TRBV7-3,many,TRBJ1-1,TGTGCCAGCAGCTTAATGGAGGGAGCCATCACTGAAGCTTTCTTT,CASSLMEGAITEAFF
NA,TRBV27,many,TRBJ2-1,TGTGCCAGCAGTTTATCGACCAATTACAATGAGCAGTTCTTC,CASSLSTNYNEQFF
NA,TRBV20-1,NA,TRBJ2-1,TGCAGTGCTAGAGAAGCCCTAGGACTATACAATGAGCAGTTCTTC,CSAREALGLYNEQFF
NA,TRBV4-1,many,TRBJ2-5,TGCGCCAGCAGCCAAGAAGCCTCAGGACCGACAGAAGGGGAGACCCAGTACTTC,CASSQEASGPTEGETQYF
TRBD1,TRBV5-1,NA,TRBJ1-1,TGCGCCAGCAGCTTGCACGGGACAGGGGGCGACGGCACTGAAGCTTTCTTT,CASSLHGTGGDGTEAFF
NA,TRBV9,NA,TRBJ1-3,TGTGCCAGCGCCCCAGGACGGGGTGGCGGAAACACCATATATTTT,CASAPGRGGGNTIYF
TRBD2,TRBV7-8,many,TRBJ2-1,TGTGCCAGCAGCTTAGGACGGACTAGGTCCTACAATGAGCAGTTCTTC,CASSLGRTRSYNEQFF